This T cell receptor (beta chain) is from a study of control samples from healthy donors and cancer patients. Assay: immunoSEQ multiplex PCR; the TCRdb copy retains only in-frame clones and omits some. The data contain approximately 63,000 clones, approximately 85% of them singletons. V was cut by 6 bases and J by 5 bases, with 13 bases left in between. The CDR3 has 13 residues. The germline V gene has CDR1 MDHEN and CDR2 SYDVKM. Source material: blood. The receptor was isolated from a man aged 40-50 years in good health. The chain recombines TRBV28 with TRBJ1-1, with D perhaps TRBD1 (5 bases). For the CDR3, the DNA is TGTGCCAGCAGGAAAGGCGGGGGAACTGAAGCTTTCTTT. Amino acid sequence: CASRKGGGTEAFF.